This TCR beta chain was captured by sequencing in a study of T cell changes during pregnancy in multiple sclerosis. Sequenced by immunoSEQ multiplex PCR; TCRdb stores in-frame clones only, minus some. The sample holds about 54,000 clones, around 90% seen once. Unmatched junction bases numbered 6, after V lost 4 bases and J lost 0 bases. The CDR3 spans 17 residues. Germline values: CDR1 SGHTA, CDR2 FQGNSA. This rearrangement joins TRBV7-2 to TRBJ2-1; 10 bases map to TRBD1. The sample here was peripheral blood, taken after pregnancy. This clonotype was sampled from a female donor in good health, enrolled as a control in a pregnancy study. The CDR3 nucleotides read TGTGCCAGCAGCTGGGTGGGACAGGGGAGCTCCTACAATGAGCAGTTCTTC. Amino acid sequence: CASSWVGQGSSYNEQFF.